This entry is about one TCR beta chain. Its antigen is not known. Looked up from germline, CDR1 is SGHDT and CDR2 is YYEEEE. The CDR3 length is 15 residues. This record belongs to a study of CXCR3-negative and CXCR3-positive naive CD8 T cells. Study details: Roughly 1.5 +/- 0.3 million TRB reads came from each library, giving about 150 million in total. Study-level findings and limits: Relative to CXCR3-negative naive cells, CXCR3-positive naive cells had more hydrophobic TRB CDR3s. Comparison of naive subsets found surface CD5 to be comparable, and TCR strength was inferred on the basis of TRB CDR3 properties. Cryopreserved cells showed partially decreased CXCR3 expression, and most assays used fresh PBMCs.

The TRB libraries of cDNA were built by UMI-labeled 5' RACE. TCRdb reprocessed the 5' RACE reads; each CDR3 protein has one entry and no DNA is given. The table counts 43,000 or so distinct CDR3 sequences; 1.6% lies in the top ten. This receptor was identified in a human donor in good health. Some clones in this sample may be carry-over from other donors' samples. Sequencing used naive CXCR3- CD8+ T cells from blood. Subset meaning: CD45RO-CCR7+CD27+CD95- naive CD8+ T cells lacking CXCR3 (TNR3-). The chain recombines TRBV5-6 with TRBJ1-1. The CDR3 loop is CASSPGGSPGTEAFF.